This entry lists 6 T cell receptor beta chains sequenced from one sample in a study of CD8+CD57+ T cells in acquired aplastic anemia (dated by TCRdb to 2017 to 2018). Sequencing was carried out with an Illumina HiSeq 2000. Profiling of TCR beta VDJ combinations and CDR3 sequences used genomic DNA as the template. The raw public reads went through TCRdb reprocessing: fastp at Q25, MiXCR clone calling, in-frame beta chains kept. Merged by CDR3 protein, the rows form single entries marked with the most common genes and DNA. The sample profile shows about 190,000 distinct CDR3 sequences; approximately 52% of them were found once. The ten largest make up approximately 15% of the sample. The specimen was sorted CD4+, CD8+, or CD8+CD57+ T cells (not recorded which) from PBMCs. Receptor source: a human donor in good health, serving as a control.

At least ten counts were recorded for this clonotype. The chain employs TRBV2 and TRBJ1-5; no clear D. With 0 bases removed from V and 12 bases from J, the gap between germline ends came to 6 bases. The germline gives CDR1 SNHLY, CDR2 FYNNEI. The CDR3 is 11 residues long. The CDR3 DNA reads as TGTGCCAGCAGTGAAGCAGGGTACCAGCATTTT. The encoded protein is CASSEAGYQHF.

The chain is built from TRBV7-2 and TRBJ1-1, with TRBD1 matching over 10 bases. The CDR3 length is 15 residues. V trimming: 3 bases; J trimming: 2 bases; junction bases outside the gene matches: 3. Germline V CDR1 and CDR2: SGHTA, FQGNSA. The DNA of the CDR3 is TGTGCCAGCAGCTTGAGACAGGGGGCTAACACTGAAGCTTTCTTT. It specifies CASSLRQGANTEAFF.

This clonotype was seen at least ten times. V is TRBV6-4 and J is TRBJ1-5; a possible D gene is TRBD1 (5 bases). Trimming took off 8 bases at V and 4 bases at J, with 15 bases between the two ends. CDR3 length: 14 residues. The germline gives CDR1 MRHNA, CDR2 SNTAGT. The CDR3 sequence: CASGFWGPNQPQHF. The CDR3 bases are TGTGCCAGCGGGTTTTGGGGCCCGAATCAGCCCCAGCATTTT.

The V gene is TRBV7-6, the J gene TRBJ2-1, with TRBD2 as a possible D gene (5 bases). V was pared by 1 base and J by 9 bases, with 7 bases between. Germline V lookup: CDR1 SGHVS, CDR2 FNYEAQ. This CDR3 has 12 residues. This chain's CDR3 is CASSLGEIEQFF. The CDR3 coding sequence is TGTGCCAGCAGCTTAGGGGAGATTGAGCAGTTCTTC.

This clonotype was seen only a few times. This chain joins TRBV6-6 and TRBJ2-1, with D perhaps assigned TRBD1 or TRBD2 (5 bases each). The CDR3 has 18 residues. Trimming removed 7 bases at V and 4 bases at J, with 26 bases between. Germline CDR1 MNHNY, CDR2 SVGAGI (reference sequence). CDR3 loop: CASTTGAAGIRIYNEQFF. The CDR3, as DNA: TGTGCCAGCACCACCGGGGCCGCCGGGATCCGAATTTACAATGAGCAGTTCTTC.

The V gene is TRBV28, the J gene TRBJ1-1, with a tentative D call TRBD1 (6 bases). V gave up 6 bases and J gave up 10 bases, with 21 bases separating them. The CDR3 runs 14 residues. Germline assignment: CDR1 MDHEN and CDR2 SYDVKM. This chain's CDR3 is CASSREAARGGAFF. The CDR3 nucleotides are TGTGCCAGCAGCCGTGAGGCTGCTAGGGGGGGAGCTTTCTTT.